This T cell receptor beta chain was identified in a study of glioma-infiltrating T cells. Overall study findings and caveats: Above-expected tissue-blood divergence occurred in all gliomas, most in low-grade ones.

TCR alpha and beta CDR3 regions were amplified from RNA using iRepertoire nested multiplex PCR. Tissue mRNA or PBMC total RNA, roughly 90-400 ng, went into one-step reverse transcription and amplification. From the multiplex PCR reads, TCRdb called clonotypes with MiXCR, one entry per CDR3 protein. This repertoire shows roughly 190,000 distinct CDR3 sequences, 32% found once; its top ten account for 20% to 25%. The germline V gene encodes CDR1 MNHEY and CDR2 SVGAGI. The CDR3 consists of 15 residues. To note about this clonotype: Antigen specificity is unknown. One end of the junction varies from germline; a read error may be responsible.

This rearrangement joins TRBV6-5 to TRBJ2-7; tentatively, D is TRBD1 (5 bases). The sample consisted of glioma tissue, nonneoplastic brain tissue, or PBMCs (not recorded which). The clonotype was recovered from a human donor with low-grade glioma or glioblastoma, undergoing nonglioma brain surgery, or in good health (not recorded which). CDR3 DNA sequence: TGTGCCGGCAGTCTGGTGACAGTACCTTTTTACGAGCAGTACTTC. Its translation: CAGSLVTVPFYEQYF.